Listed below are T cell receptor beta chains from one sample, sequenced in a study of early T cells in non-severe SARS-CoV-2 infection. Each CDR3 protein is one row after TCRdb ran MiXCR on the 5' RACE reads. The repertoire holds 65,000 to 80,000 distinct CDR3 sequences, with 13% as singletons. Material for sequencing was whole blood. These TCRs come from an adult who was a healthcare worker with PCR-confirmed SARS-CoV-2 infection or an uninfected control (not recorded which). Both conserved end residues are part of each CDR3. The order of the fields is V gene, J gene, CDR3 protein.

V gene: TRBV7-2; J gene: TRBJ2-3; CDR3 protein: CASSSVGGADTQYF
V gene: TRBV5-1; J gene: TRBJ2-7; CDR3 protein: CASSLGNEQYF
V gene: TRBV20-1; J gene: TRBJ1-5; CDR3 protein: CSASISRASNQPQHF
V gene: TRBV7-9; J gene: TRBJ2-7; CDR3 protein: CASSHSYEQYF
V gene: TRBV10-3; J gene: TRBJ2-7; CDR3 protein: CAISGNRDTYEQYF
V gene: TRBV15; J gene: TRBJ2-3; CDR3 protein: CATSRDLAQGADTQYF
V gene: TRBV7-9; J gene: TRBJ2-7; CDR3 protein: CASTSVGLATTEQYF
V gene: TRBV5-6; J gene: TRBJ1-2; CDR3 protein: CASSLANIFGYGYTF
V gene: TRBV19; J gene: TRBJ2-2; CDR3 protein: CASMRDRLIGELFF
V gene: TRBV9; J gene: TRBJ2-7; CDR3 protein: CASSVGDSYEQYF
V gene: TRBV12-3/TRBV12-4; J gene: TRBJ2-2; CDR3 protein: CASSLIGRGRGELFF
V gene: TRBV7-6; J gene: TRBJ2-2; CDR3 protein: CASSLGGRAGELFF
V gene: TRBV14; J gene: TRBJ1-4; CDR3 protein: CASSQEPAGPNEKLFF
V gene: TRBV21-1; J gene: TRBJ2-1; CDR3 protein: CASSKASVTEQFF
V gene: TRBV9; J gene: TRBJ2-3; CDR3 protein: CASSSRGRGGPPGQYF
V gene: TRBV7-2; J gene: TRBJ1-1; CDR3 protein: CASSPGPKKPGTEAFF
V gene: TRBV12-3/TRBV12-4; J gene: TRBJ2-3; CDR3 protein: CASSLAGQADTQYF
V gene: TRBV19; J gene: TRBJ1-3; CDR3 protein: CASSLGQVLGNTIYF
V gene: TRBV7-2; J gene: TRBJ1-2; CDR3 protein: CASSSPLGAHGYTF
V gene: TRBV10-3; J gene: TRBJ2-3; CDR3 protein: CAISESLGVSLTDTQYF
V gene: TRBV29-1; J gene: TRBJ1-1; CDR3 protein: CSVGRSVNTEAFF
V gene: TRBV20-1; J gene: TRBJ2-7; CDR3 protein: CSARDGTSGEEQYF
V gene: TRBV9; J gene: TRBJ1-6; CDR3 protein: CASSEQGVDSPLHF
V gene: TRBV20-1; J gene: TRBJ2-7; CDR3 protein: CSAVRDPEQYF
V gene: TRBV19; J gene: TRBJ2-7; CDR3 protein: CASSHQGISYEQYF
V gene: TRBV6-1; J gene: TRBJ2-1; CDR3 protein: CASSDGDRGTSGSF
V gene: TRBV9; J gene: TRBJ2-1; CDR3 protein: CASSVRPSDYNEQFF
V gene: TRBV12-3/TRBV12-4; J gene: TRBJ1-5; CDR3 protein: CASSLAGASQPQHF
V gene: TRBV6-5; J gene: TRBJ1-1; CDR3 protein: CASNEGQGRAYTEAFF
V gene: TRBV5-1; J gene: TRBJ2-3; CDR3 protein: CASSSLTSGRADTQYF
V gene: TRBV5-1; J gene: TRBJ2-7; CDR3 protein: CASTSQDSYEQYF
V gene: TRBV14; J gene: TRBJ2-7; CDR3 protein: CASSTPSGQAYEQYF
V gene: TRBV5-1; J gene: TRBJ2-2; CDR3 protein: CASSSNPGVNTGELFF
V gene: TRBV19; J gene: TRBJ1-5; CDR3 protein: CASSNGHPGPQPQHF
V gene: TRBV10-3; J gene: TRBJ2-1; CDR3 protein: CAISGGATYGTGINEQFF
V gene: TRBV5-1; J gene: TRBJ1-1; CDR3 protein: CASSPGQGNTEAFF
V gene: TRBV6-6; J gene: TRBJ2-7; CDR3 protein: CASSDRLGSRDEQYF
V gene: TRBV12-3/TRBV12-4; J gene: TRBJ1-6; CDR3 protein: CASSLGQGGNSPLHF
V gene: TRBV12-3/TRBV12-4; J gene: TRBJ2-6; CDR3 protein: CASSSTGSRANVLTF
V gene: TRBV12-3/TRBV12-4; J gene: TRBJ2-5; CDR3 protein: CASTLGLETQYF
V gene: TRBV7-2; J gene: TRBJ1-4; CDR3 protein: CASRPGLSNEKLFF
V gene: TRBV12-3/TRBV12-4; J gene: TRBJ2-1; CDR3 protein: CASSSAIAGAYNEQFF
V gene: TRBV7-2; J gene: TRBJ2-7; CDR3 protein: CASSPHGSVGEQYF